This TCR beta chain was identified during a study of CXCR3-negative and CXCR3-positive naive CD8 T cells. Looking at the study overall: Total TRB output reached about 135 million reads, about 1.5 +/- 0.3 million per library. Points from the study as a whole: Memory cells showed distinct TRBV-TRBJ patterns, while the two naive subsets matched. CXCR3-positive naive cells had TRB CDR3s that were more hydrophobic than CXCR3-negative naive cells had. Sequencing showed both naive subsets with comparably high diversity, and memory CD8+ cells much lower.

Concerning this clonotype: Its target is not known.

This CDR3 spans 13 amino acids. The authors made the TRB cDNA libraries by 5' RACE using UMI labels. TCRdb derives one entry per CDR3 protein from the 5' RACE reads, leaving out DNA. The specimen's table records 55,000 to 70,000 distinct CDR3 sequences. The CD45RO-CCR7+CD27+CD95- phenotype denoted naive CD8+ T cells. The chain recombines TRBV12-3 or TRBV12-4 with TRBJ2-7; TCRdb's assignment of TRBD1 cannot be checked, as there is no DNA. The specimen was naive CXCR3+ CD8+ T cells from blood. Documented subset: CD45RO-CCR7+CD27+CD95- naive CD8+ T cells expressing CXCR3 (TNR3+). This clonotype was sampled from a human donor in good health. Some clones in this sample may be carry-over from other donors' samples. This chain's CDR3 is CASSLATGYEQYF.